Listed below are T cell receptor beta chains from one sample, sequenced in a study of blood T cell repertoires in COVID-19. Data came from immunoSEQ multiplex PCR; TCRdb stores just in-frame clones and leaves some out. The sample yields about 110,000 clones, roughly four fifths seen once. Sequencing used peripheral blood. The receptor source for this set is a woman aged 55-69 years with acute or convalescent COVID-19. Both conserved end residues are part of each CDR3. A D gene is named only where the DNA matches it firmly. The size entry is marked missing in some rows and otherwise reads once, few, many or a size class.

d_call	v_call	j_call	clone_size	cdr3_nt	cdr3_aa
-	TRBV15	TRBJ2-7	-	TGTGCCACCAGCTTCGCCACGGGAAAAGGCTACGAGCAGTACTTC	CATSFATGKGYEQYF
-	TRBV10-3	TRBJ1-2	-	TGTGCCATCAGTGGGGCCGATGGCTACACCTTC	CAISGADGYTF
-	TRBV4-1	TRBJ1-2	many	TGCGCCAGCAGCGTGAGAGACACGAACTATGGCTACACCTTC	CASSVRDTNYGYTF
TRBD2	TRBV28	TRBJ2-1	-	TGTGCCAGCAGTTTATGGCTAGCGGGGGGGCCTAGGAATGAGCAGTTCTTC	CASSLWLAGGPRNEQFF
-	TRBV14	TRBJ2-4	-	TGTGCCAGCAGCCAAGTCACCAGGCGATCCAAAAACATTCAGTACTTC	CASSQVTRRSKNIQYF
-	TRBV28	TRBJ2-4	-	TGTGCCAGCAGTTCCTCTGAGGCCCTAGCCAAAAACATTCAGTACTTC	CASSSSEALAKNIQYF
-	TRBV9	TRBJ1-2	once	TGTGCCAGCAGCGTGTTCCCCCAGGCGGACTGGTCTCTCTATGGCTACACCTTC	CASSVFPQADWSLYGYTF
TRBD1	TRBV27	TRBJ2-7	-	TGTGCCAGCAGTCTGGGACAGGGTTACGGCTACGAGCAGTACTTC	CASSLGQGYGYEQYF
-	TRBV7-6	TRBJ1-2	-	TGTGCCAGCAGCTTAGTGGCACGACAGAGCTATGGCTACACCTTC	CASSLVARQSYGYTF
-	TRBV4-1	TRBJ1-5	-	TGCGCCAGCAGCCAAGCCTTACAGGTCATCCAGCCCCAGCATTTT	CASSQALQVIQPQHF
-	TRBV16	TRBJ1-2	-	TGTGCCAGCAGCCGCACCAGGAACCTTAACTATGGCTACACCTTC	CASSRTRNLNYGYTF
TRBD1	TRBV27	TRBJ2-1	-	TGTGCCACAACAGGGGGCGGGGTCTACAATGAGCAGTTCTTC	CATTGGGVYNEQFF
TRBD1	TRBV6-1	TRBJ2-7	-	TGTGCCAGCAGCACCCGGACAGGGGGCAGGGAGCAGTACTTC	CASSTRTGGREQYF
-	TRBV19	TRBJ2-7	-	TGTGCCAGTAGTATGATGGGGCCCGCCATTTTTTCCTACGAGCAGTACTTC	CASSMMGPAIFSYEQYF
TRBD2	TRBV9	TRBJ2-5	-	TGTGCCAGCAGCCCCCGACTAGCGGGGGTCCAAGAGACCCAGTACTTC	CASSPRLAGVQETQYF
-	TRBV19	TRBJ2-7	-	TGTGCCAGTAAGTCCGGCGGGGTCTCCTACGAGCAGTACTTC	CASKSGGVSYEQYF
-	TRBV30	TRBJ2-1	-	TGTGCCTCGGAGGTAGGGATTGAGCAGTTCTTC	CASEVGIEQFF
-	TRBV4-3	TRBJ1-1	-	TGCGCCAGCAGCCAAGAGAGGGAAGATCAAGCTTTCTTT	CASSQEREDQAFF
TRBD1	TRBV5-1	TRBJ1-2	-	TGCGCCAGCAGCTTGGCCGGACAGGGAGTCTATGGCTACACCTTC	CASSLAGQGVYGYTF
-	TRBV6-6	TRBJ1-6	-	TGTGCCAGCGTCGGGACCTATAATTCACCCCTCCACTTT	CASVGTYNSPLHF
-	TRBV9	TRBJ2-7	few	TGTGCCAGCAGCGTAGCACCAGGACAGCTGTTCGAGCAGTACTTC	CASSVAPGQLFEQYF
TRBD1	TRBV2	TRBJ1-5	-	TGTGCCAGCAGAGCCGCGACAGGGGGCAGGGTTTTCAATCAGCCCCAGCATTTT	CASRAATGGRVFNQPQHF
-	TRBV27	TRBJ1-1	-	TGTGCCAGCAGGAGGGGTGGGGGGATCACTGAAGCTTTCTTT	CASRRGGGITEAFF
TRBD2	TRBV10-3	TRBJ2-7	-	TGTGCCATCAGCTGGGGGGAGGGGTACTCCTACGAGCAGTACTTC	CAISWGEGYSYEQYF
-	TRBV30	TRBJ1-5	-	TGTGCCTGGAGGGAGACAGGTAATCAGCCCCAGCATTTT	CAWRETGNQPQHF
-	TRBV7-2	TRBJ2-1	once	TGTGCCAGCAGCTTAGTGCCGGGGTACAATGAGCAGTTCTTC	CASSLVPGYNEQFF
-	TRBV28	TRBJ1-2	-	TGTGCCAGCAGTCCCACGCGGACACCTGGCTACACCTTC	CASSPTRTPGYTF
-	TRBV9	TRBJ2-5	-	TGTGCCAGCACCTCTACACCGGGGGTTTCGGCGACCCAGTACTTC	CASTSTPGVSATQYF
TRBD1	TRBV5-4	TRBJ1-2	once	TGTGCCAGCAGCTTGACAGGGGGTGTCTACACCTTC	CASSLTGGVYTF
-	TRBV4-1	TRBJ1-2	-	TGCGCCAGCAGCCAGAGTTTAAACTATGGCTACACCTTC	CASSQSLNYGYTF
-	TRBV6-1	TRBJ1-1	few	TGTGCCAGCAGTGAATTGGGGCAGCCCAAGGGTTTCTTT	CASSELGQPKGFF
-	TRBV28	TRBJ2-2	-	TGTGCCAGCCGCCCTTACCACAGGGTGGACACCGGGGAGCTGTTTTTT	CASRPYHRVDTGELFF
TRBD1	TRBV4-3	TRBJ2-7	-	TGCGCCAGCAGCCAAGATACAGGGGCAGGAGAGCAGTACTTC	CASSQDTGAGEQYF
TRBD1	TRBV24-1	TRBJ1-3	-	TGTGCCACCAGTGACCACCGGACAGGGTCTGGAAACACCATATATTTT	CATSDHRTGSGNTIYF
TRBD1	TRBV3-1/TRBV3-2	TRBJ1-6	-	TGTGCCAGCAGCCCCGGGACAGACAATTCACCCCTCCACTTT	CASSPGTDNSPLHF
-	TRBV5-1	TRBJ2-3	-	TGCGCCAGCAGCTTATCTAGGGGGGATACGCAGTATTTT	CASSLSRGDTQYF
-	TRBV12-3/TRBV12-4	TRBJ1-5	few	TGTGCCAGCACCCCCGTGAGGGATCAGCCCCAGCATTTT	CASTPVRDQPQHF
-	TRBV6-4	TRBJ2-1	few	TGTGCCAGCAGTGACTTTCCGGCGGCCGGCAATGAGCAGTTCTTC	CASSDFPAAGNEQFF
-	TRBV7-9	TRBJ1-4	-	TGTGCCAGCAGCAGAGGGGCGGGGTCTGGTGAAAAACTGTTTTTT	CASSRGAGSGEKLFF
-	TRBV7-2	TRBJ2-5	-	TGTGCCAGCAGCGATAGCCCTTTTCGGGAGACCCAGTACTTC	CASSDSPFRETQYF
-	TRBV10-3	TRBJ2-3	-	TGTGCCATCAAGGACGGGGGGCCCCTCACAGATACGCAGTATTTT	CAIKDGGPLTDTQYF
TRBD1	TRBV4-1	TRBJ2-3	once	TGCGCCAGCAGCCAGGTAGCCGGGACAGGGGGCAGGGATTTT	CASSQVAGTGGRDF